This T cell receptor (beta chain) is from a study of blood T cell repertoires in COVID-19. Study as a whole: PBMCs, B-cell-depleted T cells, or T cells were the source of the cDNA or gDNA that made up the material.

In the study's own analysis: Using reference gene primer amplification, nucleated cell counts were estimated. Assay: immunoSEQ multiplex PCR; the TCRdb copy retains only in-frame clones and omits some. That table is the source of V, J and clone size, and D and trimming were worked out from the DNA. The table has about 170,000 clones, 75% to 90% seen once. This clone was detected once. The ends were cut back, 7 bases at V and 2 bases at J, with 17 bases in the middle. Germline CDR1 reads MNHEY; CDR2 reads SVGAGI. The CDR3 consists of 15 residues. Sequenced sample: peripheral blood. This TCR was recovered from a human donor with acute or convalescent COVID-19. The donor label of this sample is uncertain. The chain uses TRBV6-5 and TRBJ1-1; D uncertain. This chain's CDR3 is CASTPTGRGNTEAFF. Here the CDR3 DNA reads TGTGCCAGCACCCCAACCGGGCGGGGAAACACTGAAGCTTTCTTT.